The 7 T cell receptor beta chains presented below share a single source sample, sequenced in a study of shared clonotypes between healthy human individuals. Sequenced by immunoSEQ multiplex PCR; TCRdb stores in-frame clones only, minus some. Of hundreds of thousands of clones in the sample, about 96% were seen once. It was CD45RO-negative cells, positively selected for CCR7, that made up naive CD8 cells, with terminally differentiated effector memory CD45RA+ cells excluded. The sample taken for sequencing was naive CD8+ T cells sorted from blood. The receptors were gathered from a woman between 25 and 40 years old in good health.

The chain employs TRBV29-1 and TRBJ2-1; D may be TRBD2 (6 bases). The CDR3 totals 14 residues. Germline V gene data show CDR1 as SQVTM and CDR2 as ANQGSEA. Trimming stripped 1 base from V and 9 bases from J, with 16 bases between. The CDR3 loop reads CSVEGARLGAEQFF. CDR3 sequence (DNA): TGCAGCGTTGAAGGTGCCCGACTAGGAGCTGAGCAGTTCTTC.

V is TRBV7-9 and J is TRBJ2-1; the D gene could be TRBD1 or TRBD2 (6 bases each). Trimming stripped 5 bases from V and 8 bases from J, with 16 bases between. The germline V gene has CDR1 SEHNR and CDR2 FQNEAQ (reference sequence). This CDR3 is built from 14 residues. The CDR3 nucleotides read TGTGCCAGCAGCCCGTCTAGGGGGGCAGATGAGCAGTTCTTC. Amino acids: CASSPSRGADEQFF.

The sample holds one count of this clone. The gene calls are TRBV30 and TRBJ2-7; no definite D call. CDR3 length: 14 amino acids. V was clipped by 1 base and J by 3 bases, with 13 bases between them. The germline gives CDR1 GTSNPN, CDR2 SVGIG (reference sequence). The CDR3 sequence: CAWSASETLYEQYF. Written as DNA, the CDR3 is TGTGCCTGGAGTGCCTCTGAAACCCTCTACGAGCAGTACTTC.

V and J are TRBV19 and TRBJ2-5, with 14 bases identical to TRBD2. This CDR3 comprises 18 residues. V shed 6 bases and J 0 bases; nucleotides not matched to a gene: 9. Germline lookup yields CDR1 LNHDA and CDR2 SQIVND (reference sequence). The CDR3 spells CASSLGLAGVLYQETQYF. CDR3 DNA: TGTGCCAGTAGCTTGGGACTAGCGGGAGTTCTCTACCAAGAGACCCAGTACTTC.

This clone turned up a few times. Other DNA sequences in this specimen translate into the identical CDR3. The rearrangement joins TRBV4-1 to TRBJ1-3, with D hard to call. The CDR3 sequence is 12 residues long. V shed 1 base and J shed 4 bases, with 2 bases lying between them. Germline V CDR1 and CDR2: MGHRA, YSYEKL. The CDR3 nucleotides read TGCGCCAGCAGCCAAGGGGGAAACACCATATATTTT. Translation: CASSQGGNTIYF.

The V gene is TRBV28, the J gene TRBJ2-1, with 16 bases that match TRBD2. The CDR3 covers 18 residues. The J segment lost 7 bases and the V segment lost 2 bases, leaving 8 bases of the junction unmatched. CDR1 MDHEN and CDR2 SYDVKM come from the germline V gene. In DNA, the CDR3 is TGTGCCAGCAGTTTACCGGGACTAGCGGGAGGGCCGGGAAATGAGCAGTTCTTC. Protein: CASSLPGLAGGPGNEQFF.

This clone has a single count. The chain joins TRBV27 to TRBJ2-7; D assignment may be TRBD1 or TRBD2 (5 bases each). Per the germline V gene, CDR1 is MNHEY and CDR2 is SMNVEV (reference sequence). Trimming left V 1 base short and J 4 bases short, with 11 bases between. The CDR3 length is 14 residues. The CDR3 here is CASSLYTGPYEQYF. CDR3 in DNA: TGTGCCAGCAGTTTATATACGGGGCCGTACGAGCAGTACTTC.